These 31 T cell receptor beta chains share one sample of origin, sequenced in a study of cytomegalovirus exposure and HLA in healthy donors. Both 60 Vbeta primers and 13 Jbeta primers went into the PCR. The data were produced by immunoSEQ multiplex PCR, yet TCRdb's version contains in-frame clones alone and is incomplete. The sample contains some 150,000 clones, approximately 78% of which appear only once. The sample was PBMCs. These receptors came from a man between 18 and 29 years old in good health and CMV-seropositive.

This chain joins TRBV5-1 and TRBJ1-5; D uncertain. V was cut by 4 bases and J by 0 bases, with 20 bases left in between. The CDR3 spans 18 residues. Germline CDR1 SGHRS, CDR2 YFSETQ. This CDR3 reads CASSLSSYTENSNQPQHF. CDR3 coding DNA: TGCGCCAGCAGCCTCTCTTCGTATACAGAGAATAGCAATCAGCCCCAGCATTTT.

This clone was seen just once. The chain links TRBV30 to TRBJ1-1; TRBD1 matches 8 bases. The germline V gene encodes CDR1 GTSNPN and CDR2 SVGIG (reference sequence). The CDR3 length is 18 residues. The junction had 15 bases not matched to a gene; V was cut back by 3 bases and J by 0 bases. CDR3 region: CAWRGSRGRSTMNTEAFF. In DNA, the CDR3 is TGTGCCTGGAGAGGCTCCAGGGGGCGTTCTACCATGAACACTGAAGCTTTCTTT.

The chain combines TRBV5-5 with TRBJ1-6; 10 nucleotides line up with TRBD1. J lost 0 bases, V lost 4 bases, and 7 bases had no gene match. CDR1 and CDR2 from the germline V gene are SGHKS and YYEKEE (reference sequence). The CDR3 totals 18 residues. CDR3 sequence: CASSARQGAFSYNSPLHF. In nucleotides, the CDR3 is TGTGCCAGCAGCGCGAGACAGGGGGCTTTCTCCTATAATTCACCCCTCCACTTT.

This chain connects TRBV9 to TRBJ1-1; perhaps TRBD1 as D (5 bases). CDR1 and CDR2 from the germline V gene are SGDLS and YYNGEE. The V and J ends lost 4 bases and 0 bases respectively, with 13 bases between them. The CDR3 is 15 amino acids. CDR3 in amino acids: CASSPPGVMNTEAFF. CDR3 DNA: TGTGCCAGCAGCCCCCCGGGGGTCATGAACACTGAAGCTTTCTTT.

The chain carries TRBV7-9 and TRBJ2-7, with D possibly matching TRBD2 (5 bases). This CDR3 is 11 amino acids long. V lost 5 bases and J 6 bases, leaving 8 bases between the germline ends. CDR1 and CDR2 (germline): SEHNR, FQNEAQ (reference sequence). DNA of the CDR3: TGTGCCAGCAGCCCCGCGGGCGAGCAGTACTTC. It yields the protein CASSPAGEQYF. The whole variable domain, remainder taken from reference TRBV7-9 and TRBJ2-7, is DTGVSQNPRHKITKRGQNVTFRCDPISEHNRLYWYRQTLGQGPEFLTYFQNEAQLEKSRLLSDRFSAERPKGSFSTLEIQRTEQGDSAMYLCASSPAGEQYFGPGTRLTVT.

V is TRBV5-1 and J is TRBJ1-4; D remains ambiguous. The CDR3 runs to 14 residues. Germline CDR1 reads SGHRS; CDR2 reads YFSETQ. V shed 4 bases and J shed 6 bases, with 13 bases lying between them. CDR3: CASSPTPRDEKLFF. CDR3 sequence (DNA): TGCGCCAGCAGCCCTACCCCTCGGGATGAAAAACTGTTTTTT. Complete variable domain (other parts from reference TRBV5-1 and TRBJ1-4): KAGVTQTPRYLIKTRGQQVTLSCSPISGHRSVSWYQQTPGQGLQFLFEYFSETQRNKGNFPGRFSGRQFSNSRSEMNVSTLELGDSALYLCASSPTPRDEKLFFGSGTQLSVL.

The chain uses TRBV30 and TRBJ1-3; 7 positions match TRBD1. The CDR3 totals 16 residues. The V segment lost 2 bases and the J segment 6 bases; nucleotides outside the gene matches: 13. CDR1 and CDR2 (germline): GTSNPN, SVGIG (reference sequence). The chain's CDR3 is CAWSSKTGSNLNTIYF. The CDR3 nucleotides read TGTGCCTGGAGTTCGAAGACAGGGAGTAACTTAAACACCATATATTTT. Looking up the rest from reference TRBV30 and TRBJ1-3 gives the full variable domain: SQTIHQWPATLVQPVGSPLSLECTVEGTSNPNLYWYRQAAGRGLQLLFYSVGIGQISSEVPQNLSASRPQDRQFILSSKKLLLSDSGFYLCAWSSKTGSNLNTIYFGEGSWLTVV.

The J gene is TRBJ1-2, the V gene TRBV19; TRBD1 might be the D (6 bases). Trimming removed 6 bases at V and 6 bases at J, with 11 bases between. Germline V CDR1 and CDR2: LNHDA, SQIVND (reference sequence). There are 12 residues in the CDR3. DNA for the CDR3: TGTGCCAGTAGGCAAGGGGGTCATGGCTACACCTTC. Amino acids: CASRQGGHGYTF.

The chain couples TRBV5-8 to TRBJ2-2; D gene unclear. Trimming cost V 4 bases and J 7 bases, with 5 bases left between them. The CDR3 totals 11 residues. Germline-derived CDR1 and CDR2 are SGHTS and YDEGEE. The CDR3 is CASSPSGELFF. CDR3 nucleotide sequence: TGTGCCAGCAGCCCTAGCGGGGAGCTGTTTTTT.

The rearrangement links TRBV6-5 to TRBJ1-2, with 7 positions matching TRBD1. The CDR3 covers 14 residues. V was clipped by 6 bases and J by 5 bases; unmatched bases: 9. The germline CDR1 and CDR2 sequences are MNHEY and SVGAGI. CDR3 DNA: TGTGCCAGCAGCCCCAGGGGGGTAGGATATGGCTACACCTTC. Residues: CASSPRGVGYGYTF.

This chain links TRBV7-9 with TRBJ1-2, with TRBD1 matching 11 bases. Germline-derived CDR1 and CDR2 are SEHNR and FQNEAQ (reference sequence). This CDR3 comprises 13 residues. After removal of 8 bases from V and 8 bases from J, the junction contained 7 bases not matched to a gene. CDR3 sequence (DNA): TGTGCCAGCGGACAGGGGGCCTGGGAAGGCTACACCTTC. Translation: CASGQGAWEGYTF.

The rearrangement links TRBV6-5 to TRBJ2-1, with D perhaps TRBD2 (5 bases). There are 16 residues in the CDR3. Germline CDR1 and CDR2: MNHEY and SVGAGI. Trimming cost V 1 base and J 5 bases, with 15 bases left between them. The CDR3 coding sequence is TGTGCCAGCAGTTACTTTTCGCTAGCTCCCCACAATGAGCAGTTCTTC. Protein: CASSYFSLAPHNEQFF.

The rearrangement uses TRBV30 and TRBJ1-2; D unclear. The V gene's germline CDR1 is GTSNPN and CDR2 SVGIG (reference sequence). Trimming stripped 2 bases from V and 4 bases from J, with 14 bases between. This CDR3 spans 14 amino acids. CDR3 bases: TGTGCCTGGAGTATTCCTCCAAACAGCTATGGCTACACCTTC. Encoded protein: CAWSIPPNSYGYTF.

This clone has a single count. The chain is built from TRBV4-2 and TRBJ2-5; D perhaps matches TRBD1 (5 bases). The V end was cut by 0 bases, the J end by 0 bases, with 8 bases between. The CDR3 is 15 amino acids. Germline CDR1 reads LGHNA; CDR2 reads YNFKEQ. The CDR3: CASSQDKGNQETQYF. CDR3 in DNA: TGTGCCAGCAGCCAAGATAAGGGGAACCAAGAGACCCAGTACTTC.

The V call is TRBV19, the J call TRBJ2-3; possible D gene TRBD2, 6 bases. Germline CDR1 reads LNHDA; CDR2 reads SQIVND (reference sequence). CDR3 size: 16 residues. The V and J ends lost 3 bases and 4 bases respectively, with 17 bases between them. CDR3 DNA sequence: TGTGCCAGTAGTATTGGACTAACTACTAGGGCAGATACGCAGTATTTT. As protein: CASSIGLTTRADTQYF.

The chain links TRBV5-1 to TRBJ2-2, with TRBD1 matching over 9 bases. This CDR3 region has 16 residues. Trimming removed 5 bases from V and 0 bases from J; junction bases left unmatched: 5. Germline loops: CDR1 SGHRS, CDR2 YFSETQ. CDR3 region: CASSPDRGTNTGELFF. The CDR3 nucleotides are TGCGCCAGCAGTCCGGACAGGGGAACGAACACCGGGGAGCTGTTTTTT. The full variable domain, rest sourced from reference TRBV5-1 and TRBJ2-2, is KAGVTQTPRYLIKTRGQQVTLSCSPISGHRSVSWYQQTPGQGLQFLFEYFSETQRNKGNFPGRFSGRQFSNSRSEMNVSTLELGDSALYLCASSPDRGTNTGELFFGEGSRLTVL.

The chain employs TRBV27 and TRBJ2-5; 8 nucleotides line up with TRBD2. Germline V gene sequence: CDR1 MNHEY, CDR2 SMNVEV (reference sequence). This CDR3 region has 14 residues. J gave up 4 bases and V 5 bases, and 6 bases lay outside the gene matches. The CDR3 DNA reads TGTGCCAGCAGTCCACCGGGGGGGGGAGAGACCCAGTACTTC. As protein: CASSPPGGGETQYF.

The chain is built from TRBV18 and TRBJ2-6, with D possibly TRBD2 on 7 matching bases. The CDR3 runs 16 residues. V was pared by 5 bases and J by 0 bases, with 11 bases between. Looked up from germline, CDR1 is KGHSH and CDR2 is LQKENI. In DNA, the CDR3 is TGTGCCAGCTCAGGGGGGGCGTTCTCTGGGGCCAACGTCCTGACTTTC. Its protein product is CASSGGAFSGANVLTF.

This clone was found a few times. CDR3 coding DNA: TGTGCCAGCAGCAATACTAGCTTCGGGGAGCTGTTTTTT. This gives the protein CASSNTSFGELFF. This chain joins TRBV6-5 and TRBJ2-2; D is possibly TRBD2 (6 bases). The CDR3 is 13 amino acids. V lost 6 bases and J 7 bases, leaving 12 bases between the germline ends. Germline V gene lookup returns CDR1 MNHEY and CDR2 SVGAGI.

The V gene is TRBV5-4, the J gene TRBJ1-2, with a possible D match to TRBD1 (5 bases). The length of the CDR3 is 15 residues. CDR1 and CDR2 (germline): SGHNT, YYREEE (reference sequence). Trimming left V 0 bases short and J 4 bases short, with 13 bases between. The CDR3 spells CASSLAKGAGYGYTF. The CDR3 nucleotides read TGTGCCAGCAGCTTGGCGAAAGGGGCAGGCTATGGCTACACCTTC. The complete variable domain, with remaining parts taken from reference TRBV5-4 and TRBJ1-2, reads ETGVTQSPTHLIKTRGQQVTLRCSSQSGHNTVSWYQQALGQGPQFIFQYYREEENGRGNFPPRFSGLQFPNYSSELNVNALELDDSALYLCASSLAKGAGYGYTFGSGTRLTVV.

J is TRBJ1-1 and V is TRBV7-9; D ambiguous. The germline V and J ends were trimmed by 1 base and 3 bases, with 9 bases remaining between them. The CDR3 runs 14 residues. Germline V lookup: CDR1 SEHNR, CDR2 FQNEAQ (reference sequence). The CDR3 coding sequence is TGTGCCAGCAGCTTAGGAAGAGGCGACACTGAAGCTTTCTTT. Translating it yields CASSLGRGDTEAFF. The entire variable domain, with the rest obtained from reference TRBV7-9 and TRBJ1-1, is as follows: DTGVSQNPRHKITKRGQNVTFRCDPISEHNRLYWYRQTLGQGPEFLTYFQNEAQLEKSRLLSDRFSAERPKGSFSTLEIQRTEQGDSAMYLCASSLGRGDTEAFFGQGTRLTVV.

This sequence joins TRBV2 and TRBJ2-5, with 7 bases fitting TRBD1. Germline values: CDR1 SNHLY, CDR2 FYNNEI. The V gene end was trimmed by 5 bases and the J gene end by 2 bases; junction bases not matched to a gene: 2. The CDR3 sequence is 13 residues long. The CDR3 DNA reads TGTGCCAGCAGTCAGGACAGGCAAGAGACCCAGTACTTC. Amino acids: CASSQDRQETQYF.

This clone appeared once. The J gene is TRBJ2-3, the V gene TRBV28; no clear D gene. Germline CDR1 and CDR2: MDHEN and SYDVKM. CDR3 length: 14 amino acids. The V end was cut by 10 bases, the J end by 7 bases, with 21 bases between. The DNA for the CDR3 is TGTGCCACCCAAAGGAGACCTGTTCGTTATACGCAGTATTTT. This sequence encodes CATQRRPVRYTQYF.

The gene calls are TRBV5-1 and TRBJ1-2; weak D call: TRBD1 (6 bases). Germline V gene sequence: CDR1 SGHRS, CDR2 YFSETQ. Trimming left V 1 base short and J 3 bases short, with 10 bases between. The CDR3 extends over 14 amino acids. The CDR3 sequence: CASSLTGTHYGYTF. The CDR3 nucleotides are TGCGCCAGCAGCTTGACAGGGACACACTATGGCTACACCTTC.

This clone appeared once. The V gene is TRBV6-6, the J gene TRBJ2-5; a weak D match, TRBD2 (5 bases). Germline values: CDR1 MNHNY, CDR2 SVGAGI (reference sequence). This CDR3 spans 16 amino acids. V shed 0 bases and J shed 4 bases, with 15 bases lying between them. The CDR3 loop is CASSYSRAVLGETQYF. The CDR3, as DNA: TGTGCCAGCAGTTACTCAAGAGCGGTTCTGGGAGAGACCCAGTACTTC.

This clone has only one observation. The V call is TRBV5-1, the J call TRBJ2-7; 8 bases are a match to TRBD1. The germline V gene encodes CDR1 SGHRS and CDR2 YFSETQ. CDR3 size: 16 residues. V trimming: 0 bases; J trimming: 3 bases; junction bases outside the gene matches: 8. This CDR3 is CASSLAPKDRVYEQYF. The DNA of the CDR3 is TGCGCCAGCAGCTTGGCCCCGAAGGACAGGGTCTACGAGCAGTACTTC.

The chain joins TRBV4-1 to TRBJ1-6, with 12 bases matching TRBD1. Germline CDR1 and CDR2: MGHRA and YSYEKL. This CDR3 is built from 21 residues. Trimming removed 3 bases from V and 7 bases from J; junction bases left unmatched: 19. The CDR3 reads CASSHPYGGTGGRAANSPLHF. For the CDR3, the DNA is TGCGCCAGCAGCCACCCCTACGGAGGGACAGGGGGCCGGGCGGCAAATTCACCCCTCCACTTT.

V gene TRBV7-9 combines with J gene TRBJ2-7; D is undetermined. From germline, CDR1 is SEHNR and CDR2 FQNEAQ (reference sequence). CDR3 length: 15 residues. Between the trimmed V and J ends, which lost 1 base and 1 base, there was a span of 11 bases. The CDR3 loop is CASSLVRGISYEQYF. The CDR3 DNA reads as TGTGCCAGCAGCTTAGTTCGCGGCATATCCTACGAGCAGTACTTC.

V usage is TRBV5-1 and J usage is TRBJ2-7, with D possibly TRBD1 on 5 matching bases. Germline values: CDR1 SGHRS, CDR2 YFSETQ. V shed 1 base and J shed 7 bases, with 15 bases lying between them. The length of the CDR3 is 14 residues. The CDR3 DNA sequence: TGCGCCAGCAGCTTGTCCCCAGGGTCCTTTGAGCAGTACTTC. Amino acids: CASSLSPGSFEQYF.

This clone was recorded only once. The V call is TRBV4-1, the J call TRBJ1-1; 7 bases line up with TRBD1. The germline V gene has CDR1 MGHRA and CDR2 YSYEKL. CDR3 size: 15 residues. The V and J ends lost 2 bases and 5 bases, in that order; junction bases with no gene match: 8. CDR3 loop: CASSQYRQGGTEAFF. CDR3 nucleotide sequence: TGCGCCAGCAGCCAATACCGACAGGGTGGAACTGAAGCTTTCTTT.

The chain carries TRBV30 and TRBJ2-1, with D tentatively TRBD2 (5 bases). V lost 3 bases, J lost 10 bases, and 16 bases lay in between. This CDR3 has 13 residues. The germline V gene encodes CDR1 GTSNPN and CDR2 SVGIG (reference sequence). CDR3 coding DNA: TGTGCCTGGAGGGCTAGCACTCGAAAGGAGCAGTTCTTC. Translated: CAWRASTRKEQFF.